This T cell receptor (beta chain) was identified during a study of technical replicates of blood from several donors. The length of the CDR3 is 17 residues. Germline V gene data show CDR1 as KGHSH and CDR2 as LQKENI. Trimming took 4 bases from V and 1 from J; bases not matched to a gene: 6. Sequencing was performed with immunoSEQ multiplex PCR; in TCRdb, only in-frame clones are kept and a portion is missing. Among approximately 81,000 clones listed, 75% to 85% were seen once. The source material was PBMCs. This receptor was identified in a human donor in good health. Some clones in this sample may be carry-over from other donors' samples. The rearrangement links TRBV18 to TRBJ2-5; TRBD2 aligns across 13 bases. CDR3 sequence (DNA): TGTGCCAGCTCACACGGACTAGCGGGGGCCTTCCAAGAGACCCAGTACTTC. Translation gives CASSHGLAGAFQETQYF.